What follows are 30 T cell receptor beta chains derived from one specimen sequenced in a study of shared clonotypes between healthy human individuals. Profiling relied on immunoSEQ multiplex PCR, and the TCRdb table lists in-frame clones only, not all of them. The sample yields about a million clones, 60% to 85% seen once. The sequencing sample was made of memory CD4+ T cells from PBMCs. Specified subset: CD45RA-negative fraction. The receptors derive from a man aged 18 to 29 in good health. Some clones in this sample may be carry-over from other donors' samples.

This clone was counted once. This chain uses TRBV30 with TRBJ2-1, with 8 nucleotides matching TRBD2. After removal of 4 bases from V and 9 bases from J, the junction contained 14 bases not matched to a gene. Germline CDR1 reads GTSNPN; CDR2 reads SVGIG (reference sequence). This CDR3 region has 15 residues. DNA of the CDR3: TGTGCCTGGACCTTAGGGCTAGCGGGTAGCGGTGAGCAGTTCTTC. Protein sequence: CAWTLGLAGSGEQFF.

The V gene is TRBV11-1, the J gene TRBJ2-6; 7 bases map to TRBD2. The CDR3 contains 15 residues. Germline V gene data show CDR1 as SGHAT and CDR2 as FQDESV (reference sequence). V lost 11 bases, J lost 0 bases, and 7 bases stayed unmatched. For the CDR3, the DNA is TGTGCCGTGTTGGGGGGGAGCTCTGGGGCCAACGTCCTGACTTTC. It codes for CAVLGGSSGANVLTF. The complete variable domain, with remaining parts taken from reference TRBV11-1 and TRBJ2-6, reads EAEVAQSPRYKITEKSQAVAFWCDPISGHATLYWYRQILGQGPELLVQFQDESVVDDSQLPKDRFSAERLKGVDSTLKIQPAELGDSAMYLCAVLGGSSGANVLTFGAGSRLTVL.

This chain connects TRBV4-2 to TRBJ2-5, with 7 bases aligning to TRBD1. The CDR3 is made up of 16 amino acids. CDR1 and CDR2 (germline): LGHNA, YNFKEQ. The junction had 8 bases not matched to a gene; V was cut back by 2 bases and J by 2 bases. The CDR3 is CASSQSGGTDQETQYF. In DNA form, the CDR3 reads TGTGCCAGCAGCCAATCGGGTGGGACAGATCAAGAGACCCAGTACTTC.

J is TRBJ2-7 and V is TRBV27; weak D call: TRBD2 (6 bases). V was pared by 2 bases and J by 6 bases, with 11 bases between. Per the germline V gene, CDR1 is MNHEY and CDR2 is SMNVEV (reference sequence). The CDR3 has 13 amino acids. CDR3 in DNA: TGTGCCAGCAGTTTAGGGGGGTGGGGCGAGCAGTACTTC. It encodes CASSLGGWGEQYF.

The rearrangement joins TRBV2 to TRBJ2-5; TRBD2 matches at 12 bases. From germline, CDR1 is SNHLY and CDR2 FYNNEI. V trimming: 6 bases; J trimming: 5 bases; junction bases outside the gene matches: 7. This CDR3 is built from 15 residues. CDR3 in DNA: TGTGCCAGCAGGGGGCCGACTAGCGGGAGTGAGACCCAGTACTTC. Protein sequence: CASRGPTSGSETQYF.

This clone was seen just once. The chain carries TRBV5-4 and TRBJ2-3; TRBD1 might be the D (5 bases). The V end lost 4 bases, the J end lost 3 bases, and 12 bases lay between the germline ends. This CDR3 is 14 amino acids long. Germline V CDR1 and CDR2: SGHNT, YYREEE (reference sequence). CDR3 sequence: CASSAASGTDTQYF. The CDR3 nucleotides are TGTGCCAGCAGCGCTGCGTCAGGGACAGATACGCAGTATTTT.

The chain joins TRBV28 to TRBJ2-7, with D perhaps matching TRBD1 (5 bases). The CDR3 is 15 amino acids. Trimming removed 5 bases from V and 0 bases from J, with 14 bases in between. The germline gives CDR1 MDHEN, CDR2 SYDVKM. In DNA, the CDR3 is TGTGCCAGCAGTCCCCCCCGACAGTTCTCCTACGAGCAGTACTTC. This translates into CASSPPRQFSYEQYF.

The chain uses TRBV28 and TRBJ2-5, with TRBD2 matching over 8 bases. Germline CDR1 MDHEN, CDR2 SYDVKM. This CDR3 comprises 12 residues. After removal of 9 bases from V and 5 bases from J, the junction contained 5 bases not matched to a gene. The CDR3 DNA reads TGTGCCAGTGGACGGGGGGGGGAGACCCAGTACTTC. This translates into CASGRGGETQYF.

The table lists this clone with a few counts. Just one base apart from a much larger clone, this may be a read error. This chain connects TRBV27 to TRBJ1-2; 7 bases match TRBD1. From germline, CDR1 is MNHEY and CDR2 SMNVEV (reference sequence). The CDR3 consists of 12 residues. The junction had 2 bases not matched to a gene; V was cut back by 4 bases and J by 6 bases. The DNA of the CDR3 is TGTGCCAGCAGTTACAGGGGCGATGGCTACACCTTC. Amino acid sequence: CASSYRGDGYTF.

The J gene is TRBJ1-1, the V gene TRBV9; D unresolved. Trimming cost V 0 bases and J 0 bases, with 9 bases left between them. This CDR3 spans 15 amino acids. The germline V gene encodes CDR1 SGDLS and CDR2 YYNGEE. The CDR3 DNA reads TGTGCCAGCAGCGTAGGTGATAGGTTGAACACTGAAGCTTTCTTT. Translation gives CASSVGDRLNTEAFF.

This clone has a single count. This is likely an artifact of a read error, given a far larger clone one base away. Here the CDR3 reads CASSDGGSANYSYTF. CDR3 nucleotide sequence: TGTGCCAGCAGCGACGGCGGGTCAGCTAACTATAGCTACACCTTC. The rearrangement uses TRBV4-2 and TRBJ1-2; no definite D call. This CDR3 has 15 amino acids. Germline values: CDR1 LGHNA, CDR2 YNFKEQ.

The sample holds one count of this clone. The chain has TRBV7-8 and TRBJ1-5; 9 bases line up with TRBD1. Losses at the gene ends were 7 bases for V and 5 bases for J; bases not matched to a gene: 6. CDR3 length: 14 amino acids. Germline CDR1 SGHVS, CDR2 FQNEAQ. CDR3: CASTEDRGYQPQHF. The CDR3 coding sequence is TGTGCCAGCACCGAGGACAGGGGTTATCAGCCCCAGCATTTT.

The CDR3 reads CASSGAGSNTEAFF. The CDR3 region has the DNA TGTGCCAGCAGTGGTGCGGGGAGCAACACTGAAGCTTTCTTT. The chain combines TRBV2 with TRBJ1-1; the D is unclear. This CDR3 is built from 14 residues. In germline, CDR1 is SNHLY, CDR2 FYNNEI. V lost 4 bases and J 2 bases, leaving 11 bases between the germline ends.

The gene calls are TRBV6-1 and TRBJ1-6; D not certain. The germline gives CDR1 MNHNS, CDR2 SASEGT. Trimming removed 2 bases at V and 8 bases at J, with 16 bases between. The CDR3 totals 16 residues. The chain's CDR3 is CASSETLMGDDSPLHF. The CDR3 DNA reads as TGTGCCAGCAGTGAAACATTGATGGGAGACGATTCACCCCTCCACTTT.

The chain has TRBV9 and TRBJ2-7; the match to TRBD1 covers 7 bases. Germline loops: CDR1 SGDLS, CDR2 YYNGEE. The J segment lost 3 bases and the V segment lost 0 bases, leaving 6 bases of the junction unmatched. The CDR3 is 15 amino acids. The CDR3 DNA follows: TGTGCCAGCAGCGTAGCAGTGGGACAGAGCTACGAGCAGTACTTC. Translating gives CASSVAVGQSYEQYF.

The CDR3 loop is CASSIITGQARPGELFF. The CDR3 DNA reads as TGTGCCAGTAGTATAATTACGGGACAGGCCCGTCCCGGGGAGCTGTTTTTT. V and J are TRBV19 and TRBJ2-2, with 8 bases aligning to TRBD1. Germline trimming cut 2 bases from V and 6 bases from J; bases unmatched to any gene: 11. The germline gives CDR1 LNHDA, CDR2 SQIVND (reference sequence). This CDR3 region has 17 residues.

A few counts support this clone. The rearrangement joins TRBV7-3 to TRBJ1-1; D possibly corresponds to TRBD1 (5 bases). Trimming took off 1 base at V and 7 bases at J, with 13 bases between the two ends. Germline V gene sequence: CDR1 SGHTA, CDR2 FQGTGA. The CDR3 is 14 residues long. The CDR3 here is CASSLNAQVNEAFF. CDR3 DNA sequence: TGTGCCAGCAGCTTAAATGCACAGGTGAATGAAGCTTTCTTT.

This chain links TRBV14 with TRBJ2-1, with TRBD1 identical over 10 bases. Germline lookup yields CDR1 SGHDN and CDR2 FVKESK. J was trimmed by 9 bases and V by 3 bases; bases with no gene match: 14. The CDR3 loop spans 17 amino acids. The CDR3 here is CASSHFLLGQGRSEQFF. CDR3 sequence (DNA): TGTGCCAGCAGCCACTTTCTACTGGGACAGGGGCGAAGTGAGCAGTTCTTC. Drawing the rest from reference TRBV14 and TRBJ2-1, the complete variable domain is EAGVTQFPSHSVIEKGQTVTLRCDPISGHDNLYWYRRVMGKEIKFLLHFVKESKQDESGMPNNRFLAERTGGTYSTLKVQPAELEDSGVYFCASSHFLLGQGRSEQFFGPGTRLTVL.

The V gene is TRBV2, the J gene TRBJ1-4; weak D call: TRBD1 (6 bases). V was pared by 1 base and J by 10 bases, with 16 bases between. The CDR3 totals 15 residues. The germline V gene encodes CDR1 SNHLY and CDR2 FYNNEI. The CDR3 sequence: CASSEEMAGAAKLFF. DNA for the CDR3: TGTGCCAGCAGTGAAGAAATGGCAGGGGCAGCAAAACTGTTTTTT.

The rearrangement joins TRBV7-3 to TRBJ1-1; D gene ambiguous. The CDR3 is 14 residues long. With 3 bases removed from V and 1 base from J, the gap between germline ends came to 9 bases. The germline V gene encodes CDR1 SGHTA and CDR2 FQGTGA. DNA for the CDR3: TGTGCCAGCAGCTTGCGGGGAAGGAACACTGAAGCTTTCTTT. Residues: CASSLRGRNTEAFF.

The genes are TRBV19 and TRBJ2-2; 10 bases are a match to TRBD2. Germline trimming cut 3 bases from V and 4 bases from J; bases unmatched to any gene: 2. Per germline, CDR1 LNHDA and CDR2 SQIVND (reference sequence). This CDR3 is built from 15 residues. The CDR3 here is CASSMLAGATGELFF. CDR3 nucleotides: TGTGCCAGTAGTATGCTAGCGGGAGCCACCGGGGAGCTGTTTTTT.

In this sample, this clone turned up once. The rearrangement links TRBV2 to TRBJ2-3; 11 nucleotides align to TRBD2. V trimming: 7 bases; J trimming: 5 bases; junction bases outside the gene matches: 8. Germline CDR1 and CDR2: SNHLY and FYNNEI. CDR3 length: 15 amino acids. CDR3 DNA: TGTGCCAGCACTCAATCTGGGACTAGCGGAGATACGCAGTATTTT. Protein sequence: CASTQSGTSGDTQYF. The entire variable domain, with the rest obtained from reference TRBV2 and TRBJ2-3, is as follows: EPEVTQTPSHQVTQMGQEVILRCVPISNHLYFYWYRQILGQKVEFLVSFYNNEISEKSEIFDDQFSVERPDGSNFTLKIRSTKLEDSAMYFCASTQSGTSGDTQYFGPGTRLTVL.

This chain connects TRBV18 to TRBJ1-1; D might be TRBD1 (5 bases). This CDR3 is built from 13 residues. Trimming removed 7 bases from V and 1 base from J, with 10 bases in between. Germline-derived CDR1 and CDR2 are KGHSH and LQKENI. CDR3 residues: CASCQGENTEAFF. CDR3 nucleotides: TGTGCCAGCTGCCAAGGGGAGAACACTGAAGCTTTCTTT.

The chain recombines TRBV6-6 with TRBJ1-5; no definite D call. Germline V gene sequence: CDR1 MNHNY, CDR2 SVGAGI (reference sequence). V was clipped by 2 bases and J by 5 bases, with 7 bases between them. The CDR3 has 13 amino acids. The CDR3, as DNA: TGTGCCAGCAGTTACGCCACCGATCAGCCCCAGCATTTT. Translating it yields CASSYATDQPQHF.

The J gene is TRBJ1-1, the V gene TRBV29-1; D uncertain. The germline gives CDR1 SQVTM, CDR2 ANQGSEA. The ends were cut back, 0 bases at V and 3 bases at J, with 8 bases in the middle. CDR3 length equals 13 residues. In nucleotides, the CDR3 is TGCAGCGTTGAAGATCACCCCGACACTGAAGCTTTCTTT. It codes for CSVEDHPDTEAFF.

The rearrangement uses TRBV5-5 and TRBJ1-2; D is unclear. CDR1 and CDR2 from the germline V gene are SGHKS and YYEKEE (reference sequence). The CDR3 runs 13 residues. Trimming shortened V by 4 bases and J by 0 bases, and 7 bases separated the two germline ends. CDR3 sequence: CASSPQPNYGYTF. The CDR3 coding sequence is TGTGCCAGCAGCCCCCAGCCTAACTATGGCTACACCTTC.

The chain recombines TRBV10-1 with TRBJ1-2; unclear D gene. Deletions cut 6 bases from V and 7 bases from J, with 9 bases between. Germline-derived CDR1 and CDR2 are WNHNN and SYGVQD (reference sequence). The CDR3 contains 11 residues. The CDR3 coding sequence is TGCGCCAGCAGATCGACGGGTGGCTACACCTTC. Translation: CASRSTGGYTF.

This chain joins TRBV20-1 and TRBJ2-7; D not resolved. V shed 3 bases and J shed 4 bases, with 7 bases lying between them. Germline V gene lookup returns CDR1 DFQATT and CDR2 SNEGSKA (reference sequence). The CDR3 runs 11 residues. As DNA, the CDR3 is TGCAGTGCTAGTCTCAGTTACGAGCAGTACTTC. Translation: CSASLSYEQYF.

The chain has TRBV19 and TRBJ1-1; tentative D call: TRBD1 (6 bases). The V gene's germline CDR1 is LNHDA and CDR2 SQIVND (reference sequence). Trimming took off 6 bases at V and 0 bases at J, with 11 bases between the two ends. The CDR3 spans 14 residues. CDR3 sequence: CASREGGLNTEAFF. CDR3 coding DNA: TGTGCCAGTAGAGAGGGGGGCCTGAACACTGAAGCTTTCTTT.

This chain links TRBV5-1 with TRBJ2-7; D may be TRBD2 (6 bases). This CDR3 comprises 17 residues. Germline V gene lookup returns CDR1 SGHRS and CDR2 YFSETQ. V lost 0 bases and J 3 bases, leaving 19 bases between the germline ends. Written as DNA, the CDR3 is TGCGCCAGCAGCTTGGCCGGCAGCGGGCTGACTAACTACGAGCAGTACTTC. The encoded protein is CASSLAGSGLTNYEQYF.